The clone carrying this TCR beta chain was observed at least ten times. Its antigen is currently unknown. This entry belongs to a study of identical twins. Study outcomes and limitations: Sequences that were out-of-frame, alpha and twin-shared displayed an excess of low generation probability.

Trimming shortened V by 2 bases and J by 8 bases, and 16 bases separated the two germline ends. Germline CDR1 MNHEY, CDR2 SMNVEV (reference sequence). This CDR3 comprises 15 residues. A universal primer site arose from template switching, and cDNA bore unique molecular identifiers. TCRdb re-derived calls from the 5' RACE reads in MiXCR, one entry per CDR3 protein. Altogether some 300,000 distinct CDR3 sequences are present, more than 9% being singletons, with the ten largest covering 7.2%. These data also featured in a second study, about yellow fever vaccine responses in identical twins. That publication notes: Reportedly, the T cell response mounted by twins to vaccine seemed partly convergent, partly personalized.

The receptor was derived from a woman aged 18-30 years in good health. The chain recombines TRBV27 with TRBJ2-4, with D perhaps given as TRBD1 or TRBD2 (6 bases each). Sequencing was done on a sample of CD8+ T cells sorted from blood. The CDR3 region is CASSLQLPGADIQYF. The CDR3 nucleotides read TGTGCCAGCAGTTTACAATTACCGGGGGCTGACATTCAGTACTTC.